Listed here are 28 T cell receptor beta chains from one sample, sequenced in a study of blood T cells in healthy people across ages. Through a sample-barcoded 5' primer and a J-beta primer mix, a second PCR was run for roughly 7 to 11 cycles. TCRdb used MiXCR to reprocess the 5' RACE reads, holding one entry per CDR3 protein. The repertoire consists of more than 1 million distinct CDR3 sequences, with 45% occurring once and the leading ten covering about 19%. The sample was blood. The receptors were sampled from a woman aged 60-70 years in good health.

Ten or more counts support this clonotype. The genes are TRBV2 and TRBJ1-2; 10 bases match TRBD1. CDR3 length: 14 residues. The V gene end was trimmed by 7 bases and the J gene end by 6 bases; junction bases not matched to a gene: 8. Germline V gene lookup returns CDR1 SNHLY and CDR2 FYNNEI. CDR3 loop: CASTLGQGFNGYTF. Here the CDR3 DNA reads TGTGCCAGCACTTTGGGACAGGGGTTTAATGGCTACACCTTC.

V is TRBV4-1 and J is TRBJ1-2; the match to TRBD1 covers 7 bases. Looked up from germline, CDR1 is MGHRA and CDR2 is YSYEKL. The CDR3 contains 15 residues. Germline trimming cut 2 bases from V and 4 bases from J; bases unmatched to any gene: 7. CDR3 amino acids: CASSQPQGTGYGYTF. The CDR3 DNA reads as TGCGCCAGCAGCCAACCACAGGGGACGGGCTATGGCTACACCTTC.

The chain recombines TRBV3-1 with TRBJ1-1; D gene unclear. CDR3 length equals 14 residues. V was trimmed by 3 bases and J by 0 bases, leaving 8 bases between them. Germline V gene sequence: CDR1 LGHDT, CDR2 YNNKEL (reference sequence). The CDR3 DNA reads as TGTGCCAGCAGCCAGAGAAGGATGAACACTGAAGCTTTCTTT. This gives the protein CASSQRRMNTEAFF.

This sequence joins TRBV27 and TRBJ2-3; 8 nucleotides line up with TRBD2. Germline values: CDR1 MNHEY, CDR2 SMNVEV (reference sequence). V shed 10 bases, J shed 3 bases, and the junction held 18 bases outside the gene matches. This CDR3 is 17 amino acids long. As DNA, the CDR3 is TGTGCCACACAATCCCTCCCCGAGCGGGAGAGAACAGATACGCAGTATTTT. Translation gives CATQSLPERERTDTQYF.

The genes are TRBV5-6 and TRBJ2-3; 8 bases match TRBD1. Germline CDR1 and CDR2: SGHDT and YYEEEE. V dropped 2 bases and J dropped 3; count of bases not matched to a gene: 8. The CDR3 runs to 16 residues. CDR3 DNA: TGTGCCAGCAGCTTCCCTTCAGGGGGCAGGACAGATACGCAGTATTTT. Translated, it gives CASSFPSGGRTDTQYF.

The chain has TRBV20-1 and TRBJ2-2, with 10 bases fitting TRBD2. The CDR3 loop spans 15 amino acids. With 6 bases clipped from V and 3 bases from J, the junction kept 7 bases outside the gene matches. CDR1 and CDR2 from the germline V gene are DFQATT and SNEGSKA (reference sequence). The CDR3 loop is CSATSGRADTGELFF. The DNA of the CDR3 is TGCAGTGCGACCAGCGGGAGGGCCGACACCGGGGAGCTGTTTTTT.

The V call is TRBV25-1, the J call TRBJ2-7, with D perhaps TRBD2 (5 bases). CDR3 size: 14 residues. V lost 2 bases and J lost 1, with 9 bases in between. CDR1 and CDR2 (germline): MGHDK, SYGVNS. The CDR3 coding sequence is TGTGCCAGCAGTGAACCCGGGGTTTCCTACGAGCAGTACTTC. Its protein product is CASSEPGVSYEQYF.

CDR3 in DNA: TGCGCCAGCAGCTTGGTAGGGCCCCTGGAGCAGTTCTTC. Protein: CASSLVGPLEQFF. The chain links TRBV5-1 to TRBJ2-1; unclear D gene. The germline V and J ends were trimmed by 0 bases and 10 bases, with 11 bases remaining between them. Germline V gene sequence: CDR1 SGHRS, CDR2 YFSETQ. The CDR3 sequence is 13 residues long.

This chain links TRBV9 with TRBJ2-1; D might be TRBD1 or TRBD2, each matching 5 bases. The CDR3 consists of 14 residues. The germline V gene has CDR1 SGDLS and CDR2 YYNGEE. V was pared by 5 bases and J by 5 bases, with 14 bases between. CDR3 loop: CASRGDPGDNEQFF. DNA of the CDR3: TGTGCCAGCAGAGGGGATCCCGGGGACAATGAGCAGTTCTTC.

This clonotype was seen a few times. The chain has TRBV18 and TRBJ2-5; D possibly corresponds to TRBD2 (6 bases). Germline CDR1 KGHSH, CDR2 LQKENI. The CDR3 is 14 residues long. The germline V and J ends were trimmed by 6 bases and 0 bases, with 11 bases remaining between them. CDR3 region: CASSLREYQETQYF. CDR3 bases: TGTGCCAGCTCGCTACGGGAGTACCAAGAGACCCAGTACTTC.

This chain joins TRBV27 and TRBJ2-1; D is possibly TRBD1 or TRBD2 (5 bases each). Trimming pared 6 bases from V and 7 bases from J, leaving 19 bases between. This CDR3 region has 15 residues. Germline CDR1 is MNHEY and CDR2 is SMNVEV (reference sequence). CDR3 bases: TGTGCCAGCAGCCCTAGTTGGGGGAGCTTAAATGAGCAGTTCTTC. It is translated as CASSPSWGSLNEQFF.

This clonotype was seen more than once but under ten times. The CDR3 reads CASSRGGGELALDEQFF. In DNA, the CDR3 is TGTGCCAGCAGCCGAGGGGGGGGCGAACTAGCGTTGGATGAGCAGTTCTTC. The rearrangement joins TRBV12-3 or TRBV12-4 to TRBJ2-1, with D possibly being TRBD2 (7 bases). The CDR3 extends over 17 amino acids. V was clipped by 6 bases and J by 8 bases, with 26 bases between them.

V usage is TRBV18 and J usage is TRBJ1-6; D uncertain. The CDR3 loop spans 14 amino acids. CDR1 and CDR2 from the germline V gene are KGHSH and LQKENI. V was trimmed by 5 bases and J by 5 bases, leaving 10 bases between them. The CDR3 spells CASSSDGDNSPLHF. For the CDR3, the DNA is TGTGCCAGCTCATCGGACGGAGATAATTCACCCCTCCACTTT.

This clonotype was seen repeatedly, ten times or more. The chain uses TRBV4-1 and TRBJ1-2, with a tentative D call TRBD1 (6 bases). The germline V gene has CDR1 MGHRA and CDR2 YSYEKL. The germline V and J ends were trimmed by 4 bases and 4 bases, with 10 bases remaining between them. The CDR3 sequence is 13 residues long. CDR3 region: CASSPEQGYGYTF. The DNA for the CDR3 is TGCGCCAGCAGCCCTGAACAGGGCTATGGCTACACCTTC.

This chain links TRBV27 with TRBJ2-1, with 12 bases aligning to TRBD2. This CDR3 region has 14 residues. Per germline, CDR1 MNHEY and CDR2 SMNVEV (reference sequence). With V trimmed by 8 bases and J by 8 bases, 7 bases remained unmatched. The CDR3 loop is CASGQTSGSHEQFF. CDR3 nucleotides: TGTGCCAGCGGCCAGACTAGCGGGAGCCATGAGCAGTTCTTC.

V gene TRBV20-1 combines with J gene TRBJ2-1; no firm D call. The V gene's germline CDR1 is DFQATT and CDR2 SNEGSKA (reference sequence). The CDR3 has 12 amino acids. Trimming removed 4 bases from V and 2 bases from J, with 6 bases in between. The CDR3 DNA follows: TGCAGTGCTAATATAGCCTACAATGAGCAGTTCTTC. Translating gives CSANIAYNEQFF.

This chain connects TRBV7-2 to TRBJ2-7; D tentatively reads TRBD1 or TRBD2 (5 bases each). The V gene's germline CDR1 is SGHTA and CDR2 FQGNSA. V dropped 2 bases and J dropped 2 bases, with 22 bases sitting between them. The CDR3 extends over 18 amino acids. CDR3 DNA sequence: TGTGCCAGCAGCTTATCAGCTCGTACCGGGACCGGGGCCTACGAGCAGTACTTC. Amino acid sequence: CASSLSARTGTGAYEQYF.

The chain has TRBV5-1 and TRBJ2-2; 10 bases are a match to TRBD1. CDR1 and CDR2 (germline): SGHRS, YFSETQ. This CDR3 has 17 amino acids. J was trimmed by 4 bases and V by 0 bases; bases with no gene match: 6. CDR3 DNA sequence: TGCGCCAGCAGCTTGGACGCCGGGACAGGGGTCACCGGGGAGCTGTTTTTT. Amino acids: CASSLDAGTGVTGELFF.

This clonotype has a count of ten or more. The chain links TRBV27 to TRBJ2-3; D is undetermined. V was shortened by 6 bases and J by 6 bases, with 7 bases between the two germline ends. The CDR3 runs to 11 residues. Germline V gives CDR1 MNHEY, CDR2 SMNVEV (reference sequence). This CDR3 is CASSILDTQYF. The CDR3 DNA reads as TGTGCCAGCAGCATTCTGGATACGCAGTATTTT.

The V and J genes are TRBV9 and TRBJ2-5, with D maybe TRBD2 (6 bases). V lost 0 bases and J 11 bases, leaving 26 bases between the germline ends. The germline gives CDR1 SGDLS, CDR2 YYNGEE. This CDR3 region has 17 residues. CDR3 nucleotides: TGTGCCAGCAGCGTAGAGTTTAGCGGAATTGGGAACAATGAGCAGTACTTC. It yields the protein CASSVEFSGIGNNEQYF.

In this sample, this clonotype turned up a few times. V and J are TRBV7-2 and TRBJ2-1; TRBD2 matches 7 bases. The CDR3 totals 14 residues. V dropped 5 bases and J dropped 8; count of bases not matched to a gene: 9. CDR1 is SGHTA, CDR2 FQGNSA, per germline. The CDR3 protein is CASSLSRLAHEQFF. In DNA, the CDR3 is TGTGCCAGCAGCCTATCCCGACTAGCACATGAGCAGTTCTTC.

The chain is built from TRBV11-2 and TRBJ1-1, with D unclear. The CDR3 sequence is 12 residues long. The V gene's germline CDR1 is SGHAT and CDR2 FQNNGV. The germline V and J ends were trimmed by 5 bases and 11 bases, with 15 bases remaining between them. CDR3 nucleotide sequence: TGTGCCAGCAGCAGAAAGGTAGCAGAGGCTTTCTTT. Translation: CASSRKVAEAFF.

The chain employs TRBV6-2 or TRBV6-3 and TRBJ2-1; TRBD1 matches 8 bases. The V gene end was trimmed by 7 bases and the J gene end by 3 bases; junction bases not matched to a gene: 11. There are 16 residues in the CDR3. Germline CDR1 is MNHEY and CDR2 is SVGEGT. CDR3 residues: CASTQMGQEVYNEQFF. DNA for the CDR3: TGTGCCAGCACCCAAATGGGACAGGAAGTCTACAATGAGCAGTTCTTC.

The rearrangement joins TRBV3-1 to TRBJ2-1; 7 positions agree with TRBD1. The J call is uncertain, as TRBJ2-7 better fits the DNA end. CDR1 is LGHDT, CDR2 YNNKEL, per germline (reference sequence). This CDR3 is 15 amino acids long. CDR3 amino acids: CASSQDWDSYNEQYF. The CDR3 DNA is TGTGCCAGCAGCCAAGATTGGGACAGCTACAATGAGCAGTACTTC.

The CDR3 nucleotides read TGCGCCAGCAGCCAAATTACAGAGGTGCATGAGCAGTTCTTC. Protein product: CASSQITEVHEQFF. The chain links TRBV4-1 to TRBJ2-1; D unclear. The CDR3 sequence is 14 residues long. Trimming took off 2 bases at V and 8 bases at J, with 13 bases between the two ends. Germline lookup yields CDR1 MGHRA and CDR2 YSYEKL.

In this sample, this clonotype turned up a few times. The rearrangement uses TRBV29-1 and TRBJ1-1; 8 nucleotides align to TRBD1. CDR3 size: 14 residues. Trimming removed 5 bases from V and 1 base from J; junction bases left unmatched: 6. Germline assignment: CDR1 SQVTM and CDR2 ANQGSEA. The CDR3 loop is CSVTLTGANTEAFF. CDR3 bases: TGCAGCGTTACCCTGACAGGGGCGAACACTGAAGCTTTCTTT.

The chain joins TRBV6-5 to TRBJ2-5; possible D gene TRBD2, 6 bases. Trimming took 0 bases from V and 5 from J, leaving 16 bases between them. Looked up from germline, CDR1 is MNHEY and CDR2 is SVGAGI. This CDR3 is 16 amino acids long. CDR3 in amino acids: CASSYSKDRGGETQYF. CDR3 coding DNA: TGTGCCAGCAGTTACTCGAAAGACCGTGGAGGGGAGACCCAGTACTTC.

This clonotype appeared a few times. The chain recombines TRBV6-1 with TRBJ2-1; unclear D gene. V lost 4 bases and J 15 bases, leaving 13 bases between the germline ends. CDR1 and CDR2 (germline): MNHNS, SASEGT. CDR3 length equals 11 residues. As DNA, the CDR3 is TGTGCCAGCAGTGTGGCCAGTGCCGTGTTCTTC. Its protein is CASSVASAVFF.